This entry describes one TCR beta chain. Authors' methods: Researchers report that nucleated cell counts were estimated from reference gene primer amplification. Profiled with immunoSEQ multiplex PCR; TCRdb holds only in-frame clones, not every one. The DNA was the basis for D and trimming; V, J and clone size are from that table. The top ten clones hold around 3.7% of a sample with roughly 230,000 clones, around 82% of them seen once. This sample was included in a study of blood T cell repertoires in COVID-19. At the level of the study: Sources were T cells, B-cell-depleted T cells, or PBMCs; the material itself was cDNA or gDNA.

Germline loops: CDR1 MDHEN, CDR2 SYDVKM. This CDR3 contains 13 residues. Trimming removed 5 bases from V and 5 bases from J; junction bases left unmatched: 5. Participant ages covered about 18 to 90 years across about two dozen US areas. The sequence came from a man aged 50-59 years who had recovered from COVID-19. This chain links TRBV28 with TRBJ1-2; 7 bases are shared with TRBD1. Sequencing was performed on PBMCs or T cells enriched from blood (not recorded which). The CDR3, as DNA: TGTGCCAGCAGTCCGGGACAGATTTATGGCTACACCTTC. This encodes CASSPGQIYGYTF.